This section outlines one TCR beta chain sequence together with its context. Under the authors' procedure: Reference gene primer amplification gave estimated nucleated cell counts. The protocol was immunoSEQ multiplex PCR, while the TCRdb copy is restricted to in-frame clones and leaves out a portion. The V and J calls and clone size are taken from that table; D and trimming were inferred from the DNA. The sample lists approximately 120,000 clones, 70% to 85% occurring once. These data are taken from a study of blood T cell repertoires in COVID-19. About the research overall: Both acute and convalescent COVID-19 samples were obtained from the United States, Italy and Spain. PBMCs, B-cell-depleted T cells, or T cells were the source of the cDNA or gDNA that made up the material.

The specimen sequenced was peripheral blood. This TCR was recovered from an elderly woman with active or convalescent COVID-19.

Here the CDR3 DNA reads TGTGCCAGCAGCTTAATTAGCGGGAAATACGAGCAGTACTTC. Translation: CASSLISGKYEQYF. The chain recombines TRBV5-4 with TRBJ2-7; 8 positions agree with TRBD2. V trimming: 2 bases; J trimming: 4 bases; junction bases outside the gene matches: 5. Germline-derived CDR1 and CDR2 are SGHNT and YYREEE (reference sequence). There are 14 residues in the CDR3.